Listed below are T cell receptor beta chains from one sample, sequenced in a study of blood T cells in healthy people across ages. TCRdb re-derived calls from the 5' RACE reads in MiXCR, one entry per CDR3 protein. Among fewer than 900,000 distinct CDR3 sequences listed, about 40% were seen once. Sequenced material: blood. All receptors derive from a woman aged 55-75 years in good health. The CDR3 runs from the conserved cysteine through the conserved F or W.

CDR3 protein,J gene,CDR3 length,V gene
CSAKGRSSYNSPLHF,TRBJ1-6,15,TRBV20-1
CASSLTRDTEAFF,TRBJ1-1,13,TRBV7-9
CASSQVGGGAVNEQFF,TRBJ2-1,16,TRBV3-1
CASSQDAGGLTYEQYF,TRBJ2-7,16,TRBV3-1
CASSLEAGLGAFF,TRBJ1-1,13,TRBV11-2
CASSLGDAANEQFF,TRBJ2-1,14,TRBV11-3
CASSSQTGGDTGAFF,TRBJ1-1,15,TRBV6-5
CASERYYNEQFF,TRBJ2-1,12,TRBV28
CASTSIGRDTQYF,TRBJ2-3,13,TRBV5-1
CASRALAGVGNEQFF,TRBJ2-1,15,TRBV11-2
CSLTGGWETQYF,TRBJ2-5,12,TRBV20-1
CASSETRGYGYTF,TRBJ1-2,13,TRBV6-1
CASSYSGMVEETQYF,TRBJ2-5,15,TRBV6-2/TRBV6-3
CASSPGLAGIQTSTDTQYF,TRBJ2-3,19,TRBV3-1
CATSDYSGGDGYTF,TRBJ1-2,14,TRBV24-1